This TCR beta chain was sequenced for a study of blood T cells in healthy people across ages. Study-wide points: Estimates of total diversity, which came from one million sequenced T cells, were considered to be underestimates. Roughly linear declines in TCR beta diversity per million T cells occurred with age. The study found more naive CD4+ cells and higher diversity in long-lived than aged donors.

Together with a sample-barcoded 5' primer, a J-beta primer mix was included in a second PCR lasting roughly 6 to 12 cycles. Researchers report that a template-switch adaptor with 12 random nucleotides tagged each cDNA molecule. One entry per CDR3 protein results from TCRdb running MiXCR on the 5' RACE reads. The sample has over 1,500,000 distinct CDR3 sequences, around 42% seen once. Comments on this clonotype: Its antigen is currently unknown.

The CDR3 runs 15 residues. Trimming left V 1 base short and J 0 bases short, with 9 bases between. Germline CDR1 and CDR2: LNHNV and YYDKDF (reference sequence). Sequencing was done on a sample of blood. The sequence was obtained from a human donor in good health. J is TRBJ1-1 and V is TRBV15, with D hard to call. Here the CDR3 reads CATSRGALVNTEAFF. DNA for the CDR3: TGTGCCACCAGCAGAGGGGCCTTAGTGAACACTGAAGCTTTCTTT.